The source of this T cell receptor beta chain is a study of blood T cell repertoires in COVID-19. Study background: The samples span acute and convalescent COVID-19 from the United States, Italy and Spain. T cells, B-cell-depleted T cells, or PBMCs provided the cDNA or gDNA that served as material.

Original processing notes: Amplification with reference gene primers provided the estimates of nucleated cell counts. The protocol was immunoSEQ multiplex PCR, while the TCRdb copy is restricted to in-frame clones and leaves out a portion. The V and J calls and clone size are taken from that table; D and trimming were inferred from the DNA. The sample includes about 250,000 clones, around 88% of them seen just once. Germline V gene sequence: CDR1 SNHLY, CDR2 FYNNEI. The CDR3 runs to 14 residues. With 7 bases removed from V and 6 bases from J, the gap between germline ends came to 19 bases. This clone was seen only once.

This sequence originates from an older man with acute or convalescent COVID-19. This chain connects TRBV2 to TRBJ2-7; D ambiguous. Sequencing used peripheral blood. CDR3 loop: CASTDRPSPGEQYF. CDR3 nucleotides: TGTGCCAGCACCGACCGGCCCAGTCCGGGCGAGCAGTACTTC.